The clone carrying this TCR beta chain was observed a handful of times. Its antigen is undetermined. This sample is drawn from a study of identical twins. Each CDR3 protein gets one entry after TCRdb re-called the 5' RACE reads with MiXCR. The sample lists hundreds of thousands of distinct CDR3 sequences, roughly 18% occurring once. Between the trimmed V and J ends, which lost 8 bases and 5 bases, there was a span of 18 bases. Germline-derived CDR1 and CDR2 are MNHNS and SASEGT. This CDR3 is built from 14 residues. Points from the study as a whole: Cross-sectional statistical analysis, not tracking of the same donors, underpinned the conclusions.

This sample also appeared in a second study, on T cells expressing NK-cell markers. That source notes: Expanded NKG2C+ T cell clones had unclear HCMV specificity.

The sequenced sample consisted of PBMCs. The chain is built from TRBV6-1 and TRBJ2-5; D might be TRBD2 (7 bases). The sequence derives from a woman between 18 and 29 years old in good health. CDR3 region: CASRGAASTETQYF. Here the CDR3 DNA reads TGTGCCAGCCGGGGGGCAGCGTCGACGGAGACCCAGTACTTC.